This T cell receptor beta chain was captured in a study of T cells after posttransplantation cyclophosphamide. The method was immunoSEQ multiplex PCR; TCRdb's version includes in-frame clones alone and lacks a portion of them. The sample carries 10,000 to 15,000 clones, 70% to 90% recorded once. Methotrexate plus calcineurin inhibitor accompanied controls' myeloablative marrow transplants; sampling was 1 year later. This clone was observed a single time. The CDR3 has 15 residues. With V trimmed by 4 bases and J by 5 bases, 7 bases remained unmatched. Germline V gives CDR1 SGHDT, CDR2 YYEEEE. The chain has TRBV5-6 and TRBJ2-2; 8 nucleotides align to TRBD1. Specimen: PBMCs, collected less than 400 days after allogeneic stem cell transplant with calcineurin inhibitor and methotrexate. The TCR was taken from a male patient aged 25-45 years who received an allogeneic stem cell transplant from an unrelated donor, was CMV-positive, and had acute GVHD only. Some T cells may arise from the graft donor. The CDR3 region is CASSLAGGITGELFF. CDR3 DNA sequence: TGTGCCAGCAGCCTAGCAGGGGGCATAACCGGGGAGCTGTTTTTT.